These T cell receptor beta chains were read from a single sample in a study of blood T cell repertoires in COVID-19. Assay: immunoSEQ multiplex PCR; the TCRdb copy retains only in-frame clones and omits some. Seen here are approximately 190,000 clones, roughly 86% observed once, and the top ten hold around 5.5%. The sequenced material came from peripheral blood. The receptors here all came from a woman between 65 and 79 years old with active or convalescent COVID-19. Each CDR3 is given with its conserved first and last residue. The D gene is left open where the match is weak.

d_call: -
v_call: TRBV10-2
j_call: TRBJ1-1
cdr3_aa: CASSIIQRTEAFF

d_call: -
v_call: TRBV28
j_call: TRBJ1-1
cdr3_aa: CASRIMRAEAFF

d_call: -
v_call: TRBV19
j_call: TRBJ1-1
cdr3_aa: CASSISAGANTEAFF

d_call: TRBD1
v_call: TRBV5-1
j_call: TRBJ1-2
cdr3_aa: CASSAQGASNGYTF

d_call: -
v_call: TRBV9
j_call: TRBJ1-1
cdr3_aa: CASSAGVLNTEAFF

d_call: TRBD1
v_call: TRBV18
j_call: TRBJ1-2
cdr3_aa: CASSPPGQVRYGYTF

d_call: -
v_call: TRBV6-5
j_call: TRBJ2-2
cdr3_aa: CASSRGKTGPGELFF

d_call: TRBD1
v_call: TRBV6-5
j_call: TRBJ1-1
cdr3_aa: CASRETGGETEAFF

d_call: TRBD1
v_call: TRBV12-3/TRBV12-4
j_call: TRBJ2-7
cdr3_aa: CASSRDSPYEQYF

d_call: TRBD1
v_call: TRBV15
j_call: TRBJ2-7
cdr3_aa: CATSRGTGNYEQYF

d_call: -
v_call: TRBV12-3/TRBV12-4
j_call: TRBJ1-1
cdr3_aa: CASSLFAEAFF

d_call: -
v_call: TRBV2
j_call: TRBJ1-5
cdr3_aa: CASSVEGYNQPQHF

d_call: -
v_call: TRBV7-3
j_call: TRBJ2-6
cdr3_aa: CASSLAGSGANVLTF

d_call: TRBD1
v_call: TRBV5-1
j_call: TRBJ1-4
cdr3_aa: CASSKKRTGGLATNEKLFF

d_call: -
v_call: TRBV20-1
j_call: TRBJ1-2
cdr3_aa: CSARDIYGYTF

d_call: TRBD1
v_call: TRBV11-2
j_call: TRBJ2-3
cdr3_aa: CASSGQGIAVDTQYF

d_call: -
v_call: TRBV6-5
j_call: TRBJ2-7
cdr3_aa: CAANALQGGSYEQYF

d_call: -
v_call: TRBV3-1/TRBV3-2
j_call: TRBJ2-3
cdr3_aa: CASSHTGEGTDTQYF

d_call: TRBD1
v_call: TRBV27
j_call: TRBJ2-1
cdr3_aa: CASSLRPGQGYNEQFF

d_call: -
v_call: TRBV6-5
j_call: TRBJ2-7
cdr3_aa: CASSPSSYEQYF

d_call: -
v_call: TRBV6-5
j_call: TRBJ2-7
cdr3_aa: CATGGGLVFTYEQYF

d_call: -
v_call: TRBV6-5
j_call: TRBJ2-6
cdr3_aa: CASSSSGGGANVLTF

d_call: -
v_call: TRBV6-1
j_call: TRBJ1-2
cdr3_aa: CASSEARHRAGPYGYTF

d_call: -
v_call: TRBV29-1
j_call: TRBJ1-1
cdr3_aa: CSVGRKNAVTEAFF

d_call: -
v_call: TRBV30
j_call: TRBJ2-7
cdr3_aa: CAWSRGLLPYEQYF

d_call: -
v_call: TRBV12-3/TRBV12-4
j_call: TRBJ2-7
cdr3_aa: CASSFGRGYEQYF

d_call: TRBD1
v_call: TRBV11-2
j_call: TRBJ2-5
cdr3_aa: CASTRDRAGKETQYF

d_call: TRBD2
v_call: TRBV19
j_call: TRBJ2-7
cdr3_aa: CASSITTLRAGGPPETPNAYEQYF

d_call: -
v_call: TRBV10-3
j_call: TRBJ2-7
cdr3_aa: CAISEGVVHEQYF

d_call: -
v_call: TRBV2
j_call: TRBJ2-5
cdr3_aa: CASSRLEETQYF

d_call: -
v_call: TRBV7-2
j_call: TRBJ2-2
cdr3_aa: CASSQMGGNTGELFF

d_call: TRBD1
v_call: TRBV3-1/TRBV3-2
j_call: TRBJ1-2
cdr3_aa: CASSQGFLQGSGNYGYTF

d_call: -
v_call: TRBV19
j_call: TRBJ1-3
cdr3_aa: CASTIWGRSSGNTIYF

d_call: -
v_call: TRBV2
j_call: TRBJ2-4
cdr3_aa: CASSGTDLAKNIQYF

d_call: -
v_call: TRBV7-9
j_call: TRBJ2-7
cdr3_aa: CASSLRGSYEQYF

d_call: TRBD1
v_call: TRBV29-1
j_call: TRBJ2-1
cdr3_aa: CSVEGRGYHNEQFF

d_call: -
v_call: TRBV7-2
j_call: TRBJ2-1
cdr3_aa: CASSVLGDEQFF

d_call: TRBD2
v_call: TRBV25-1
j_call: TRBJ2-7
cdr3_aa: CARPGLAGDYEQYF

d_call: -
v_call: TRBV28
j_call: TRBJ2-5
cdr3_aa: CASSKPSGAAATQYF

d_call: -
v_call: TRBV3-1/TRBV3-2
j_call: TRBJ1-6
cdr3_aa: CASSQTGGNSPLHF